This TCR beta chain was profiled in a study of early T cells in non-severe SARS-CoV-2 infection. In the study overall: The study sequenced bulk RNA from unsorted whole blood, with chains unpaired.

Findings and limits, study-wide: The VDJdb matching leaned toward anti-spike CD8 responses and overlooked private and CD4 specificities.

Individual cDNA molecules were tagged with unique molecular identifiers. TCRdb analysed the 5' RACE reads with MiXCR anew, one entry per CDR3 protein. The sample records 50,000 to 65,000 distinct CDR3 sequences, 20% to 25% being singletons. Comments on this clonotype: Its antigen is not identified.

The junction had 7 bases not matched to a gene; V was cut back by 2 bases and J by 1 base. The length of the CDR3 is 16 residues. Germline loops: CDR1 KGHSH, CDR2 LQKENI. The receptor was derived from an adult who was a healthcare worker with PCR-confirmed SARS-CoV-2 infection or an uninfected control (not recorded which). The chain couples TRBV18 to TRBJ1-1, with TRBD1 identical over 7 bases. The sequenced sample was whole blood, obtained at baseline. The CDR3 region is CASSPRTGFTNTEAFF. The CDR3, as DNA: TGTGCCAGCTCACCAAGGACAGGCTTTACGAACACTGAAGCTTTCTTT.